These T cell receptor beta chains were read from a single sample in a study of Siglec-9 on CD8 T cells in melanoma. Method: immunoSEQ multiplex PCR; TCRdb's copy keeps in-frame clones and lacks some. The sample shows over 30,000 clones, 65% to 85% of them seen only once. The sequencing input was Siglec-9- CD8+ T cells sorted from blood. Receptors originate from a human donor in good health. CDR3s leave out the opening cysteine and the closing phenylalanine or tryptophan.

j_call v_call cdr3_aa
TRBJ2-7 TRBV30 AGEQAGNGEQY
TRBJ2-7 TRBV19 ASSFGTSGSYEQY
TRBJ1-6 TRBV30 AWSGTGGSPLH
TRBJ2-1 TRBV28 ASSGGSSYNEQF
TRBJ1-2 TRBV6-5 ASSYGGRTGYT
TRBJ2-3 TRBV28 ASSLYPTDTQY
TRBJ2-7 TRBV5-8 ASSSSAGGPLEQY
TRBJ2-7 TRBV4-2 ASSPTSGGPYEQY
TRBJ2-3 TRBV29-1 SVALTGTYTDTQY
TRBJ2-3 TRBV4-2 ASSQDQGLGDTQY
TRBJ2-7 TRBV4-2 ASSQGTGTPYEQY
. TRBV15 ATSRTDRGEQY
TRBJ2-7 TRBV27 ASSPTGDSYEQY
TRBJ2-1 TRBV10-3 AISESGGRGYNEQF
TRBJ1-2 TRBV5-1 ASSSLDSDYIYGYT
TRBJ1-5 TRBV19 ASSLLPLTAQH
TRBJ2-1 TRBV10-2 ASSETYEQF
TRBJ1-5 TRBV19 ASSIPWGNQPQH
TRBJ2-1 TRBV6-1 ASRPGLAGGEQF
TRBJ2-1 TRBV7-8 ASSLAGVNNEQF
TRBJ2-7 TRBV12-5 ASAYDSYEQY
TRBJ2-7 TRBV7-6 ASSLAHGQRYEQY
TRBJ2-1 TRBV16 ASSPPGRESRNEQF
TRBJ1-2 TRBV5-4 ASSPGTGTFYGYT